The clone carrying this TCR beta chain was counted once. This record comes from a study of Ad26.COV2.S vaccination and SARS-CoV-2 variants. Study-wide background: Enrollment placed the donor in the COV1001 Ad26.COV2.S trial arm.

Treatment meaning: 15 to 20 received Ad26.COV2.S at low or high dose, single or two shots; several received placebo; per-sample allocation not given. Sampling took place 63 days after the first vaccine or placebo injection. Boston provided a donor who was an adult aged 18-55 years. Participants' vaccine, an Ad26 vector, delivered Wuhan-strain SARS-CoV-2 spike. Assay: immunoSEQ multiplex PCR; the TCRdb copy retains only in-frame clones and omits some. This repertoire shows around 450,000 clones, 89% found once; its top ten account for more than 1.5%. The TCR was taken from a person between 18 and 59 years old who received the Ad26.COV2.S COVID-19 vaccine or a placebo. The sample here was peripheral blood, taken in a trial of Ad26.COV2.S vaccine versus placebo.

The CDR3 DNA follows: TGTGCCAGTAGGCAGCAGACCTACAATGAGCAGTTCTTC. It specifies CASRQQTYNEQFF. This chain joins TRBV19 and TRBJ2-1, with D hard to call. Trimming removed 6 bases at V and 2 bases at J, with 8 bases between. The CDR3 consists of 13 residues. The germline V gene has CDR1 LNHDA and CDR2 SQIVND (reference sequence).